This entry describes one T cell receptor (beta chain). Here immunoSEQ multiplex PCR was the method, and the copy in TCRdb shows in-frame clones only, minus some. The table shows around 100,000 clones, with roughly nine tenths occurring only once. The data are from a study of T cell changes during pregnancy in multiple sclerosis. This CDR3 region has 13 residues. The germline CDR1 and CDR2 sequences are SGHDN and FVKESK. Trimming took off 2 bases at V and 4 bases at J, with 8 bases between the two ends. The chain links TRBV14 to TRBJ1-2, with D perhaps TRBD1 (6 bases). The TCR sequence derives from a female donor with multiple sclerosis, enrolled in a pregnancy study. Sequencing was performed on peripheral blood, taken after pregnancy. The CDR3 nucleotides read TGTGCCAGCAGCCAACAGGGGAGCTATGGCTACACCTTC. As protein: CASSQQGSYGYTF.